This TCR beta chain was captured in a study of shared clonotypes between healthy human individuals. In the original workflow: Filtering differed for immunoSEQ, which gave only junction sequences without quality scores. Sequenced by immunoSEQ multiplex PCR; TCRdb stores in-frame clones only, minus some. V, J and clone size derive from that table, while D and trimming were established from the DNA sequence. The data contain millions of clones, over 85% of them singletons. CDR3 size: 13 residues. Germline V gene sequence: CDR1 LNHNV, CDR2 YYDKDF (reference sequence). The V and J ends lost 1 base and 4 bases respectively, with 6 bases between them.

The chain has TRBV15 and TRBJ2-3; D possibly corresponds to TRBD2 (6 bases). The specimen sequenced was naive CD4+ T cells from PBMCs. The subset here: CD45RA+ positively selected. The clonotype was recovered from a young man in good health. Some clones in this sample may be carry-over from other donors' samples. CDR3 DNA: TGTGCCACCAGCAGAGGGGAGGCAGATACGCAGTATTTT. Protein product: CATSRGEADTQYF.